This T cell receptor beta chain originates from a study of blood T cell repertoires in COVID-19. The CDR3 is made up of 15 amino acids. CDR1 and CDR2 (germline): LNHDA, SQIVND (reference sequence). TCRdb's copy holds only in-frame clones and misses some; the assay was immunoSEQ multiplex PCR. Of 200,000 or so clones in the sample, about 85% were seen once. Participants had their cohort set by participant-reported clinical history. With regard to this clone: Relative to the germline gene, one junction end is altered; a read error may explain this.

This clonotype was sampled from a woman aged 30 to 39 who had recovered from COVID-19. The chain recombines TRBV19 with TRBJ1-4, with D tentatively TRBD1 (6 bases). The sample was PBMCs or T cells enriched from blood (not recorded which). Here the CDR3 reads CASSPAPTGPEQLFF. CDR3 DNA sequence: TGTGCCAGTAGTCCAGCTCCGACAGGTCCTGAACAACTGTTTTTT.